The next 30 T cell receptor beta chains were all read from a single sample in a study of cytomegalovirus exposure and HLA in healthy donors. In the PCR, 60 Vbeta and 13 Jbeta primers were used. Sequenced by immunoSEQ multiplex PCR; TCRdb stores in-frame clones only, minus some. In the table there are about 82,000 clones, roughly four fifths of which are singletons. Sample: PBMCs. These receptors came from a woman in her forties or fifties in good health and CMV-seropositive.

The chain recombines TRBV5-5 with TRBJ2-7; tentative D call: TRBD2 (6 bases). Germline V gives CDR1 SGHKS, CDR2 YYEKEE (reference sequence). V was shortened by 7 bases and J by 3 bases, with 8 bases between the two germline ends. This CDR3 spans 11 amino acids. The chain's CDR3 is CASGGIYEQYF. The CDR3 DNA is TGTGCCAGCGGGGGGATCTACGAGCAGTACTTC.

This chain uses TRBV4-1 with TRBJ2-3; D is perhaps TRBD1 (6 bases). Trimming pared 4 bases from V and 1 base from J, leaving 15 bases between. Per the germline V gene, CDR1 is MGHRA and CDR2 is YSYEKL. The CDR3 has 16 amino acids. CDR3 nucleotides: TGCGCCAGCAGCCCCGACTCTTCAGGGGGCACAGATACGCAGTATTTT. This gives the protein CASSPDSSGGTDTQYF.

The chain joins TRBV25-1 to TRBJ2-1; 7 bases agree with TRBD2. V dropped 4 bases and J dropped 5; count of bases not matched to a gene: 8. From germline, CDR1 is MGHDK and CDR2 SYGVNS. This CDR3 has 15 amino acids. CDR3 DNA sequence: TGTGCCAGCAGTGCACCACTAGCGAGCGACAATGAGCAGTTCTTC. It codes for CASSAPLASDNEQFF. The whole variable domain, remainder taken from reference TRBV25-1 and TRBJ2-1, is EADIYQTPRYLVIGTGKKITLECSQTMGHDKMYWYQQDPGMELHLIHYSYGVNSTEKGDLSSESTVSRIRTEHFPLTLESARPSHTSQYLCASSAPLASDNEQFFGPGTRLTVL.

This chain joins TRBV29-1 and TRBJ2-2; 7 bases line up with TRBD1. V trimming: 4 bases; J trimming: 8 bases; junction bases outside the gene matches: 16. CDR1 is SQVTM and CDR2 is ANQGSEA in the germline V gene. The CDR3 has 16 residues. In DNA, the CDR3 is TGCAGCGTTGCATTTAGGAGACAGGGTCGGCCTGGGGAGCTGTTTTTT. It translates to CSVAFRRQGRPGELFF.

The chain joins TRBV18 to TRBJ1-1, with D possibly TRBD1 on 5 matching bases. The V end lost 10 bases, the J end lost 1 base, and 13 bases lay between the germline ends. CDR3 length: 13 amino acids. CDR1 and CDR2 (germline): KGHSH, LQKENI. CDR3 DNA: TGTGCCACCCAGGAGCAGGGGAACACTGAAGCTTTCTTT. Translation: CATQEQGNTEAFF.

The rearrangement joins TRBV9 to TRBJ2-5; 12 bases align to TRBD2. The CDR3 loop spans 18 amino acids. Germline V gene data show CDR1 as SGDLS and CDR2 as YYNGEE. Trimming at V came to 0 bases and at J to 5 bases, leaving 11 bases not matched to a gene. Written as DNA, the CDR3 is TGTGCCAGCAGCGTAGGGACTAGCGGGGAAAGGGTGAGGGAGACCCAGTACTTC. Amino acids: CASSVGTSGERVRETQYF.

The V call is TRBV6-5, the J call TRBJ2-7; D might be TRBD1 (6 bases). Per germline, CDR1 MNHEY and CDR2 SVGAGI. This CDR3 is 14 amino acids long. V lost 6 bases and J lost 6, with 18 bases in between. The CDR3 sequence: CASRPRDTNFEQYF. Here the CDR3 DNA reads TGTGCCAGCAGACCCCGGGACACGAACTTCGAGCAGTACTTC.

This clone was seen a single time. This chain uses TRBV29-1 with TRBJ1-1; the D is unclear. Germline CDR1 is SQVTM and CDR2 is ANQGSEA. Trimming removed 5 bases at V and 8 bases at J, with 12 bases between. The CDR3 runs to 11 residues. The CDR3 region has the DNA TGCAGCGTTCGCGTGAGTCGGGAAGCTTTCTTT. Its translation: CSVRVSREAFF.

The chain joins TRBV14 to TRBJ2-1; 7 bases align to TRBD1. The germline V gene has CDR1 SGHDN and CDR2 FVKESK. The CDR3 covers 16 residues. The V and J ends lost 1 base and 0 bases, in that order; junction bases with no gene match: 3. This chain's CDR3 is CASSQGTGTSYNEQFF. The CDR3 DNA follows: TGTGCCAGCAGCCAAGGGACAGGTACCTCCTACAATGAGCAGTTCTTC. Based on the CDR3 plus reference TRBV14 and TRBJ2-1, the full variable domain is EAGVTQFPSHSVIEKGQTVTLRCDPISGHDNLYWYRRVMGKEIKFLLHFVKESKQDESGMPNNRFLAERTGGTYSTLKVQPAELEDSGVYFCASSQGTGTSYNEQFFGPGTRLTVL.

This clone occurred a few times. The J gene is TRBJ2-7, the V gene TRBV6-6; D uncertain. There are 13 residues in the CDR3. V lost 6 bases and J 6 bases, leaving 15 bases between the germline ends. The V gene's germline CDR1 is MNHNY and CDR2 SVGAGI (reference sequence). The CDR3 DNA follows: TGTGCCAGCAGCAAATATATAGAGGTCGAGCAGTACTTC. Translation: CASSKYIEVEQYF.

V and J are TRBV28 and TRBJ2-1; 9 bases are shared with TRBD2. V was clipped by 2 bases and J by 7 bases; unmatched bases: 6. This CDR3 is 15 amino acids long. CDR1 is MDHEN, CDR2 SYDVKM, per germline. CDR3 protein: CASSLVSGSVNEQFF. The CDR3 coding sequence is TGTGCCAGCAGTTTAGTTAGCGGGAGTGTAAATGAGCAGTTCTTC.

This chain's CDR3 is CAISERLAGGETQYF. In nucleotides, the CDR3 is TGTGCCATCAGTGAGCGCCTCGCGGGAGGGGAGACCCAGTACTTC. The chain recombines TRBV10-3 with TRBJ2-5; 9 bases agree with TRBD2. Germline trimming cut 2 bases from V and 5 bases from J; bases unmatched to any gene: 6. CDR3 length: 15 residues. The germline V gene encodes CDR1 ENHRY and CDR2 SYGVKD.

This chain connects TRBV10-2 to TRBJ2-7, with 13 bases that match TRBD2. The CDR3 length is 17 residues. J gave up 2 bases and V 3 bases, and 7 bases lay outside the gene matches. From germline, CDR1 is WSHSY and CDR2 SAAADI. DNA of the CDR3: TGCGCCAGCAGTGAATGGACTAGCGGGAGAGTGGCCTACGAGCAGTACTTC. Protein sequence: CASSEWTSGRVAYEQYF.

In its sample, this clone was seen once. This rearrangement joins TRBV5-5 to TRBJ2-2; 7 nucleotides line up with TRBD1. There are 14 residues in the CDR3. V was clipped by 3 bases and J by 8 bases; unmatched bases: 7. Germline CDR1 reads SGHKS; CDR2 reads YYEKEE (reference sequence). As DNA, the CDR3 is TGTGCCAGCAGCTCCAATACAGGGGTAGGGGAGCTGTTTTTT. Protein: CASSSNTGVGELFF.

This chain uses TRBV18 with TRBJ1-2; a weak D match, TRBD1 (6 bases). The V gene's germline CDR1 is KGHSH and CDR2 LQKENI. The CDR3 sequence is 13 residues long. V was cut by 1 base and J by 5 bases, with 8 bases left in between. CDR3 protein: CASSPRGQYGYTF. In nucleotides, the CDR3 is TGTGCCAGCTCACCACGCGGACAGTATGGCTACACCTTC.

The chain joins TRBV6-6 to TRBJ2-7; D is perhaps TRBD1 (5 bases). Germline loops: CDR1 MNHNY, CDR2 SVGAGI (reference sequence). The CDR3 length is 14 residues. V dropped 1 base and J dropped 2 bases, with 9 bases sitting between them. CDR3 residues: CASSYFQGTYEQYF. Here the CDR3 DNA reads TGTGCCAGCAGTTACTTTCAGGGAACCTACGAGCAGTACTTC.

V is TRBV18 and J is TRBJ1-2; 8 bases are a match to TRBD1. This CDR3 is built from 13 residues. V was pared by 2 bases and J by 8 bases, with 4 bases of the junction left unmatched. Per the germline V gene, CDR1 is KGHSH and CDR2 is LQKENI. The chain's CDR3 is CASSPDRGIGYTF. CDR3 in DNA: TGTGCCAGCTCACCAGACAGGGGTATAGGCTACACCTTC.

This rearrangement joins TRBV9 to TRBJ2-2; 15 bases fit TRBD2. V gave up 3 bases and J gave up 5 bases; unmatched junction bases: 2. Germline values: CDR1 SGDLS, CDR2 YYNGEE. The CDR3 is 16 residues long. The CDR3 spells CASSGTSGRGTGELFF. The CDR3, as DNA: TGTGCCAGCAGCGGGACTAGCGGGAGGGGGACCGGGGAGCTGTTTTTT.

This clone has only a few counts. This rearrangement joins TRBV5-1 to TRBJ2-3, with TRBD1 matching 10 bases. The CDR3 covers 14 residues. The V gene end was trimmed by 4 bases and the J gene end by 5 bases; junction bases not matched to a gene: 4. Germline CDR1 and CDR2: SGHRS and YFSETQ. CDR3 bases: TGCGCCAGCAGCCCGGGACAGGGGTTAGATACGCAGTATTTT. It encodes CASSPGQGLDTQYF. Full variable domain (remainder filled in from reference TRBV5-1 and TRBJ2-3): KAGVTQTPRYLIKTRGQQVTLSCSPISGHRSVSWYQQTPGQGLQFLFEYFSETQRNKGNFPGRFSGRQFSNSRSEMNVSTLELGDSALYLCASSPGQGLDTQYFGPGTRLTVL.

This chain connects TRBV11-1 to TRBJ2-3; 8 positions agree with TRBD1. Trimming cost V 8 bases and J 2 bases; bases outside gene matches: 3. The CDR3 contains 13 residues. In germline, CDR1 is SGHAT, CDR2 FQDESV (reference sequence). The CDR3 protein is CASLDRVTDTQYF. CDR3 bases: TGTGCCAGCTTGGACAGGGTCACAGATACGCAGTATTTT.

This clone was recorded once. The chain joins TRBV6-1 to TRBJ2-3, with unresolved D. CDR1 and CDR2 (germline): MNHNS, SASEGT. The CDR3 has 15 amino acids. V was shortened by 2 bases and J by 2 bases, with 11 bases between the two germline ends. DNA of the CDR3: TGTGCCAGCAGTGAAAGTCCGGTTCACACAGATACGCAGTATTTT. It is translated as CASSESPVHTDTQYF.

V and J are TRBV5-4 and TRBJ1-2; D is undetermined. V was trimmed by 4 bases and J by 4 bases, leaving 20 bases between them. Germline V lookup: CDR1 SGHNT, CDR2 YYREEE (reference sequence). This CDR3 has 16 residues. The CDR3 loop reads CASSREIDLRLYGYTF. CDR3 bases: TGTGCCAGCAGCCGGGAGATAGACCTCCGCCTCTATGGCTACACCTTC.

J is TRBJ1-2 and V is TRBV10-1; a possible D gene is TRBD1 (6 bases). CDR3 size: 13 residues. CDR1 is WNHNN and CDR2 is SYGVQD in the germline V gene (reference sequence). V lost 6 bases to trimming and J lost 4 bases, with 12 bases between them. CDR3 in DNA: TGCGCCAGCAGCCCGACAGGAGTCTATGGCTACACCTTC. It translates to CASSPTGVYGYTF.

The chain employs TRBV2 and TRBJ2-5; D is uncertain. Looked up from germline, CDR1 is SNHLY and CDR2 is FYNNEI. The CDR3 has 14 residues. V lost 2 bases to trimming and J lost 4 bases, with 11 bases between them. The CDR3 coding sequence is TGTGCCAGCAGTGAACTCAGAATTATAGAGACCCAGTACTTC. Amino acid sequence: CASSELRIIETQYF.

The V call is TRBV2, the J call TRBJ2-7, with 8 bases aligning to TRBD1. The CDR3 contains 15 residues. Trimming cost V 6 bases and J 2 bases; bases outside gene matches: 9. Germline loops: CDR1 SNHLY, CDR2 FYNNEI. CDR3 in amino acids: CASRASGTGTYEQYF. CDR3 coding DNA: TGTGCCAGCAGGGCATCGGGGACAGGTACCTACGAGCAGTACTTC.

The V call is TRBV7-9, the J call TRBJ2-5, with D perhaps TRBD2 (5 bases). This CDR3 has 15 amino acids. Germline V gives CDR1 SEHNR, CDR2 FQNEAQ (reference sequence). Between the trimmed V and J ends, which lost 5 bases and 9 bases, there was a span of 22 bases. The CDR3 region is CASSPPPEGLVAQYF. In nucleotides, the CDR3 is TGTGCCAGCAGCCCTCCCCCTGAGGGTTTAGTGGCCCAGTACTTC.

This chain connects TRBV6-5 to TRBJ2-1, with a possible D match to TRBD2 (6 bases). V was clipped by 4 bases and J by 7 bases, with 11 bases between them. Germline V gene lookup returns CDR1 MNHEY and CDR2 SVGAGI. The CDR3 runs to 13 residues. This chain's CDR3 is CASSFGSENEQFF. CDR3 bases: TGTGCCAGCAGTTTCGGGAGCGAGAATGAGCAGTTCTTC.

The chain carries TRBV19 and TRBJ2-1, with D possibly being TRBD2 (5 bases). The CDR3 spans 17 residues. The germline CDR1 and CDR2 sequences are LNHDA and SQIVND (reference sequence). V was pared by 1 base and J by 0 bases, with 13 bases between. CDR3 DNA: TGTGCCAGTAGTATAGCTATTGCGGGTAGCTCCTACAATGAGCAGTTCTTC. The encoded protein is CASSIAIAGSSYNEQFF.

The rearrangement links TRBV28 to TRBJ2-7; 8 bases line up with TRBD2. Trimming at V came to 6 bases and at J to 3 bases, leaving 10 bases not matched to a gene. Germline V gene data show CDR1 as MDHEN and CDR2 as SYDVKM. CDR3 length equals 15 residues. The CDR3 sequence: CASSLGTGGGYEQYF. CDR3 DNA sequence: TGTGCCAGCAGCCTAGGAACGGGAGGGGGCTACGAGCAGTACTTC.

The rearrangement links TRBV4-1 to TRBJ2-3; 11 nucleotides align to TRBD2. Germline CDR1 MGHRA, CDR2 YSYEKL. V lost 3 bases and J lost 2; bases outside the gene matches: 4. The CDR3 totals 16 residues. The CDR3 sequence is CASSHGTSGFTDTQYF. The CDR3 nucleotides are TGCGCCAGCAGCCATGGGACTAGCGGATTCACAGATACGCAGTATTTT.